Listed here are 27 T cell receptor beta chains from one sample, sequenced in a study of T cells expressing NK-cell markers. TCRdb processed the 5' RACE reads again and assigns one entry to each CDR3 protein, with no DNA. Reported are 350,000 to 400,000 distinct CDR3 sequences; the ten largest clones contain roughly 10%. The sequenced material came from blood T cells: a sorted CD56 or NKG2C T cell subset, CD4+ or CD8+ T cells, or bulk PBMC T cells (not recorded which). These receptors were obtained from a woman between 45 and 60 years old in good health.

This chain joins TRBV20-1 and TRBJ1-1; the TCRdb call, TRBD1, lacks DNA for checking. The CDR3 totals 11 residues. Germline values: CDR1 DFQATT, CDR2 SNEGSKA (reference sequence). The CDR3 sequence: CSARVRIEAFF.

V and J are TRBV29-1 and TRBJ2-3; the D call of TRBD1 rests on TCRdb alone, since no DNA is present to check it. The CDR3 runs to 14 residues. The germline gives CDR1 SQVTM, CDR2 ANQGSEA. CDR3 sequence reads: CSAPLTGVADTQYF.

The chain has TRBV6-2 or TRBV6-3 and TRBJ1-1. This CDR3 contains 14 residues. Germline values: CDR1 MNHEY, CDR2 SVGEGT. CDR3 loop: CASSNAIMNTEAFF.

The chain is built from TRBV7-9 and TRBJ2-5; the TCRdb call, TRBD1, lacks DNA for checking. The germline V gene has CDR1 SEHNR and CDR2 FQNEAQ (reference sequence). The CDR3 has 13 residues. The CDR3 reads CATRGGARETQYF.

V is TRBV15 and J is TRBJ2-1. The CDR3 is 13 amino acids. The germline V gene encodes CDR1 LNHNV and CDR2 YYDKDF (reference sequence). CDR3 in amino acids: CATSISFGQEQFF.

This rearrangement joins TRBV15 to TRBJ2-7; TCRdb indicates TRBD1, and absent DNA this call remains unverified. Per germline, CDR1 LNHNV and CDR2 YYDKDF (reference sequence). The CDR3 is 15 residues long. The CDR3 reads CATSRGGTGGHEQYF.

V usage is TRBV5-6 and J usage is TRBJ2-1; TCRdb's D call of TRBD2 is untestable without DNA. Germline assignment: CDR1 SGHDT and CDR2 YYEEEE. This CDR3 comprises 17 residues. The CDR3 spells CASSSGRRGQSYNEQFF.

This chain uses TRBV12-3 or TRBV12-4 with TRBJ1-2; TCRdb selects TRBD1, and the lack of DNA leaves this call unchecked. This CDR3 contains 13 residues. CDR3 sequence: CASSFRGANGYTF.

The rearrangement joins TRBV19 to TRBJ2-3. The CDR3 totals 13 residues. Germline CDR1 reads LNHDA; CDR2 reads SQIVND (reference sequence). CDR3: CASSPMNTDTQYF.

The V and J genes are TRBV12-3 or TRBV12-4 and TRBJ2-1; the TCRdb call, TRBD2, lacks DNA for checking. The CDR3 totals 15 residues. This CDR3 is CASSQAGGPYTEQFF.

The chain links TRBV5-6 to TRBJ2-1; TCRdb's D call, TRBD1, is unchecked because there is no DNA. This CDR3 contains 14 residues. Germline V CDR1 and CDR2: SGHDT, YYEEEE. CDR3 amino acids: CASSLMGGHNEQFF.

J is TRBJ2-5 and V is TRBV12-3 or TRBV12-4. The CDR3 is 14 residues long. CDR3 residues: CASSLSLPEGTQYF.

The CDR3 loop reads CSVLGLAGIHTQYF. The chain links TRBV29-1 to TRBJ2-3; the D gene TCRdb calls, TRBD2, cannot be checked with no DNA. The germline V gene has CDR1 SQVTM and CDR2 ANQGSEA. CDR3 length: 14 amino acids.

V gene TRBV2 combines with J gene TRBJ2-1; the TCRdb D gene call, TRBD1, has no DNA to confirm it. Germline-derived CDR1 and CDR2 are SNHLY and FYNNEI. This CDR3 spans 15 amino acids. The CDR3 protein is CASRQQGARYNEQFF.

The chain has TRBV27 and TRBJ2-2. CDR1 is MNHEY, CDR2 SMNVEV, per germline (reference sequence). The CDR3 runs to 12 residues. CDR3 residues: CASRVGGGELFF.

V usage is TRBV4-1 and J usage is TRBJ2-2; with no DNA, the TCRdb D assignment of TRBD1 cannot be verified. CDR1 is MGHRA, CDR2 YSYEKL, per germline. The CDR3 loop spans 16 amino acids. The CDR3 sequence is CASSHPGQGFTGELFF.

The rearrangement uses TRBV10-3 and TRBJ2-1; TCRdb calls TRBD2, which cannot be checked without DNA. CDR1 and CDR2 (germline): ENHRY, SYGVKD. This CDR3 spans 15 amino acids. CDR3 loop: CAISDVSGSKSEQFF.

The chain couples TRBV7-9 to TRBJ2-7; TCRdb names TRBD2, which stays unverified in the absence of DNA. CDR3 length: 15 residues. The germline CDR1 and CDR2 sequences are SEHNR and FQNEAQ (reference sequence). This chain's CDR3 is CASSVEGLAGVEQYF.

The rearrangement uses TRBV3-1 and TRBJ2-2; the D call of TRBD2 rests on TCRdb alone, since no DNA is present to check it. The V gene's germline CDR1 is LGHDT and CDR2 YNNKEL (reference sequence). The CDR3 is 18 amino acids. The CDR3 protein is CASSQRLLAGGNTGELFF.

The rearrangement links TRBV3-1 to TRBJ2-1; absent DNA, TCRdb's TRBD1 call cannot be checked. Germline V lookup: CDR1 LGHDT, CDR2 YNNKEL (reference sequence). This CDR3 contains 15 residues. The CDR3 region is CASSQERTKFNEQFF.

CDR3 region: CASSQDGQDSNQPQHF. V and J are TRBV4-1 and TRBJ1-5; TCRdb's D call, TRBD1, is unchecked because there is no DNA. In germline, CDR1 is MGHRA, CDR2 YSYEKL. The CDR3 is 16 residues long.

The rearrangement uses TRBV2 and TRBJ2-5; TCRdb calls TRBD2, which cannot be checked without DNA. The germline CDR1 and CDR2 sequences are SNHLY and FYNNEI. The CDR3 length is 15 residues. CDR3 sequence reads: CASRDRATMGETQYF. The variable domain in full, completed from reference TRBV2 and TRBJ2-5, reads EPEVTQTPSHQVTQMGQEVILRCVPISNHLYFYWYRQILGQKVEFLVSFYNNEISEKSEIFDDQFSVERPDGSNFTLKIRSTKLEDSAMYFCASRDRATMGETQYFGPGTRLLVL.

CDR3 amino acids: CASSSGQFSSTDTQYF. The chain links TRBV5-1 to TRBJ2-3. This CDR3 comprises 16 residues. Germline values: CDR1 SGHRS, CDR2 YFSETQ.

This chain joins TRBV5-1 and TRBJ2-4; TCRdb returns TRBD2, unconfirmable since there is no DNA. This CDR3 comprises 19 residues. Germline V gene sequence: CDR1 SGHRS, CDR2 YFSETQ. The CDR3 sequence is CASSLAGTSGSSAKNIQYF.

The V call is TRBV6-5, the J call TRBJ2-3; the TCRdb D gene call, TRBD1, has no DNA to confirm it. CDR1 MNHEY and CDR2 SVGAGI come from the germline V gene. CDR3 size: 16 residues. The CDR3 loop reads CASRSNRGLGTDTQYF.

V is TRBV7-3 and J is TRBJ1-1; TCRdb gives TRBD1 as the D gene, but with no DNA this cannot be confirmed. Germline V gene lookup returns CDR1 SGHTA and CDR2 FQGTGA. This CDR3 spans 12 amino acids. The CDR3 is CASEGRNTEAFF.

The chain has TRBV10-3 and TRBJ1-2. The length of the CDR3 is 15 residues. Germline lookup yields CDR1 ENHRY and CDR2 SYGVKD. This CDR3 reads CAISDSEKGPYGYTF.